This TCR beta chain was identified during a study of blood T cell repertoires in COVID-19. On the study more broadly: Recovered status in Cohort 3 required two negative PCRs, clearance, or symptom resolution. T cells, B-cell-depleted T cells, or PBMCs provided the cDNA or gDNA that served as material.

Germline CDR1 reads SGHTA; CDR2 reads FQGNSA. Trimming shortened V by 1 base and J by 2 bases, and 8 bases separated the two germline ends. The length of the CDR3 is 15 residues. Under the authors' procedure: Reference gene primer amplification gave estimated nucleated cell counts. The protocol was immunoSEQ multiplex PCR, while the TCRdb copy is restricted to in-frame clones and leaves out a portion. V and J calls and clone size come straight from that table; D and trimming were deduced from the DNA. The data contain 200,000 to 250,000 clones, 85% to 90% of them singletons. Specimen: PBMCs or T cells enriched from blood (not recorded which). J is TRBJ1-4 and V is TRBV7-2; the D gene is possibly TRBD1 (5 bases). The receptor was derived from a woman aged 45 to 65 in a cohort exposed to, infected with or recovered from COVID-19 (not recorded which). DNA for the CDR3: TGTGCCAGCAGCTTAGGCAGGGTTACTAATGAAAAACTGTTTTTT. Encoded protein: CASSLGRVTNEKLFF.